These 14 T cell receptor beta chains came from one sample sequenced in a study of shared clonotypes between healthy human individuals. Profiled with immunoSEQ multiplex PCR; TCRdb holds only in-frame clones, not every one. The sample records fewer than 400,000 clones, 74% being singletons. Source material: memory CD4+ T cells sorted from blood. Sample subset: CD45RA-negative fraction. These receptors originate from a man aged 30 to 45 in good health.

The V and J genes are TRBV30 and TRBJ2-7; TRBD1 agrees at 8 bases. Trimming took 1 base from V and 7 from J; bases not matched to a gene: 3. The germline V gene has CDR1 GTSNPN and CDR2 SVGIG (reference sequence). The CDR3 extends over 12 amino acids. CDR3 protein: CAWSGTGWEQYF. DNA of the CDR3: TGTGCCTGGAGTGGGACAGGGTGGGAGCAGTACTTC.

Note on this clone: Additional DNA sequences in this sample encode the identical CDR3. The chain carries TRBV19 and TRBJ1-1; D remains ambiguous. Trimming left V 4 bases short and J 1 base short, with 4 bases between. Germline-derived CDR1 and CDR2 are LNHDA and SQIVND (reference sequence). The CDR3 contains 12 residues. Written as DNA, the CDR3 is TGTGCCAGTAGTACAAGGAACACTGAAGCTTTCTTT. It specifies CASSTRNTEAFF.

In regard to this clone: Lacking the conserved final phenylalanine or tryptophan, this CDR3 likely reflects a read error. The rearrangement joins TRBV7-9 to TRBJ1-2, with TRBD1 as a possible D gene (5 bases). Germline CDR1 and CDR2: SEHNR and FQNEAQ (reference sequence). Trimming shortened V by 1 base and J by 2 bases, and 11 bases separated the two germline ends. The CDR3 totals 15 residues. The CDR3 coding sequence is TGTGCCAGCAGCTTAGGAACAGGATTGAACTATGGCTACACCTCC. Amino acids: CASSLGTGLNYGYTS.

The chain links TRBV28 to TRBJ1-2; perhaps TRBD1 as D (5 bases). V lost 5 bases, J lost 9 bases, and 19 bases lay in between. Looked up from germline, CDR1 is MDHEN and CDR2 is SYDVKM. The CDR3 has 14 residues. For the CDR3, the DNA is TGTGCCAGCAGTGTCAAGAACTACAGGATCAGCTACACCTTC. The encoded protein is CASSVKNYRISYTF.

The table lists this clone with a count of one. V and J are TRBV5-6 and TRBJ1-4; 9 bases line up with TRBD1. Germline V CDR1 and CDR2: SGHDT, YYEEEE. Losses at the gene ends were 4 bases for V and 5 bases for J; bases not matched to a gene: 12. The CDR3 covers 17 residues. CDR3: CASSAIGTGSRNEKLFF. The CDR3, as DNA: TGTGCCAGCAGCGCTATAGGGACAGGGAGCAGGAATGAAAAACTGTTTTTT.

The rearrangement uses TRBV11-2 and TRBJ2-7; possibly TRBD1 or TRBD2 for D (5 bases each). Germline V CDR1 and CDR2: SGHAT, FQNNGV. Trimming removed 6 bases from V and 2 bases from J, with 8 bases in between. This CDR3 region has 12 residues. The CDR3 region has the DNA TGTGCCAGCAGGGGGACCACCTACGAGCAGTACTTC. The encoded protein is CASRGTTYEQYF.

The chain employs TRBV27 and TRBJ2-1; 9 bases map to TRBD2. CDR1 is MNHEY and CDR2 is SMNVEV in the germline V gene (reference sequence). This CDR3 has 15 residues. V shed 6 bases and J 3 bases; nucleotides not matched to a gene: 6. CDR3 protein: CASSPAGGDYNEQFF. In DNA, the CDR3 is TGTGCCAGCAGCCCAGCGGGGGGAGACTACAATGAGCAGTTCTTC.

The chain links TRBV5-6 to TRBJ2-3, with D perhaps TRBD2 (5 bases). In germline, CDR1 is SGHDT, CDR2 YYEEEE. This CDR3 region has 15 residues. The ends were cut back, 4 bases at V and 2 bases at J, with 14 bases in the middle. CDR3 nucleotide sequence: TGTGCCAGCAGCCCATTCTTAGCGCCCACAGATACGCAGTATTTT. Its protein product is CASSPFLAPTDTQYF.

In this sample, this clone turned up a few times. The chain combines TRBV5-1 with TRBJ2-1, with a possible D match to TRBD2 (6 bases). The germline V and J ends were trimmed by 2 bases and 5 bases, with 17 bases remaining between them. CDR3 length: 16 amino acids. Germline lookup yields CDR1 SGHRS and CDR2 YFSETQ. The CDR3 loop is CASSFNGSRRNNEQFF. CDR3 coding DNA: TGCGCCAGCAGCTTTAACGGGAGTCGGCGGAACAATGAGCAGTTCTTC. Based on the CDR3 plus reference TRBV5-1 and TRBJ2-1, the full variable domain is KAGVTQTPRYLIKTRGQQVTLSCSPISGHRSVSWYQQTPGQGLQFLFEYFSETQRNKGNFPGRFSGRQFSNSRSEMNVSTLELGDSALYLCASSFNGSRRNNEQFFGPGTRLTVL.

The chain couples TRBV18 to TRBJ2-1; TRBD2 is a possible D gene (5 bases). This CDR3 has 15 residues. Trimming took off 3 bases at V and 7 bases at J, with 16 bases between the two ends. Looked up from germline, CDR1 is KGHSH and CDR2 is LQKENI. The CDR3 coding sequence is TGTGCCAGCTCACCCTCCGCTCAGCGGACGAATGAGCAGTTCTTC. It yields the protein CASSPSAQRTNEQFF. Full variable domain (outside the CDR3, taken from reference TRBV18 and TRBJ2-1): NAGVMQNPRHLVRRRGQEARLRCSPMKGHSHVYWYRQLPEEGLKFMVYLQKENIIDESGMPKERFSAEFPKEGPSILRIQQVVRGDSAAYFCASSPSAQRTNEQFFGPGTRLTVL.

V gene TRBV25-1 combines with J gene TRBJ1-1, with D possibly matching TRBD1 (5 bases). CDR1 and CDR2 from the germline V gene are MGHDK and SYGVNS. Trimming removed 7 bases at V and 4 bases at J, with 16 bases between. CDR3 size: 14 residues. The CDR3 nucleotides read TGTGCCAGCATCGAAGGCGGGGGATCCACTGAAGCTTTCTTT. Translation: CASIEGGGSTEAFF.

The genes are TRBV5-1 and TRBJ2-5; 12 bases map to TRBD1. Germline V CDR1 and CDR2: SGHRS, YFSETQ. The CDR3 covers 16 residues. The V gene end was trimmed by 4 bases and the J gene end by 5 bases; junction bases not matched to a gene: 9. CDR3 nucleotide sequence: TGCGCCAGCAGCCAAGCCGGGACAGGGGGCGCCGAGACCCAGTACTTC. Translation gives CASSQAGTGGAETQYF.

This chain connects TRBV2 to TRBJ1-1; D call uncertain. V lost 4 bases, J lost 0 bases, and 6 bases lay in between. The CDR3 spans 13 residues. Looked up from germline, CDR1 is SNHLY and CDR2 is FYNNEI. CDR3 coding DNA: TGTGCCAGCAGTGTAGGGCTGAACACTGAAGCTTTCTTT. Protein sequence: CASSVGLNTEAFF. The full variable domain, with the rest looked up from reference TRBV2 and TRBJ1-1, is EPEVTQTPSHQVTQMGQEVILRCVPISNHLYFYWYRQILGQKVEFLVSFYNNEISEKSEIFDDQFSVERPDGSNFTLKIRSTKLEDSAMYFCASSVGLNTEAFFGQGTRLTVV.

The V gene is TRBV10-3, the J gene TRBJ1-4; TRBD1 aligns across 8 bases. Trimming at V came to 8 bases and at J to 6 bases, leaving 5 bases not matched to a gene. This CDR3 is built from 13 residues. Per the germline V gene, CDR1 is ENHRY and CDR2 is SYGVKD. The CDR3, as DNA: TGTGCCATCTCGGACAGGGAGGATGAAAAACTGTTTTTT. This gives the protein CAISDREDEKLFF.